In its sample, the clone carrying this T cell receptor (beta chain) was seen many times. The antigen is undetermined. This specimen comes from a study of T cells in Graves' hyperthyroidism and ophthalmopathy. General study findings and limits: The majority of expanded thyroid clonotypes above 0.001 also appeared in blood.

Amplification yielded TCR beta CDR3 regions, with RNA transcripts as the source. Carried out on the TCR CDR3, a first-round RT-PCR used the HTBI primer set. TCRdb passed the multiplex PCR reads through MiXCR, listing each CDR3 protein once. The sample has 470,000 or so distinct CDR3 sequences, 20% seen once. The sequenced material came from blood. This TCR came from a young man with Graves' hyperthyroidism.

The DNA for the CDR3 is TGTGCCAGCAGTTGGACAGTACTTCAAGAGACCCAGTACTTC. It codes for CASSWTVLQETQYF. The V and J genes are TRBV28 and TRBJ2-5, with a weak D call TRBD1 (6 bases). V gave up 4 bases and J gave up 2 bases, with 11 bases separating them. This CDR3 contains 14 residues. Per germline, CDR1 MDHEN and CDR2 SYDVKM.